This T cell receptor beta chain was found in a study of T-cell reconstitution after alpha-beta-depleted transplantation in children. TCRbeta library construction was performed incorporating unique molecular identifiers. Using its own MiXCR run on the PCR reads, TCRdb lists one record per CDR3 protein. This table holds hundreds of thousands of distinct CDR3 sequences, 7.5% to 9% found once. Regarding the study as a whole: Surviving recipient cells, namely T cells and thymic progenitors, were the source of high day-60 TCRbeta diversity in some patients. The main origin of T-cell counts and diversity one year after transplant was newly produced T cells. Reportedly, roughly two months post-transplant, alpha-beta T cells arose from several hundred expanded graft clones.

V lost 5 bases, J lost 11 bases, and 18 bases stayed unmatched. Germline V gene lookup returns CDR1 SEHNR and CDR2 FQNEAQ (reference sequence). The CDR3 has 16 amino acids. A remark on this clonotype: Its antigen is as yet unknown.

Specimen: peripheral blood, collected 360 days after TCRalphabeta/CD19-depleted stem cell transplant. The chain is built from TRBV7-9 and TRBJ2-4; 7 bases agree with TRBD2. This clonotype originated in a female patient aged 2 to 10 who had a stem cell transplant for Fanconi anemia, so the T cells may come from the graft donor. CDR3 in amino acids: CASSPPWGSGLWVQYF. CDR3 nucleotide sequence: TGTGCCAGCAGCCCCCCGTGGGGTAGCGGGCTTTGGGTTCAGTACTTC.